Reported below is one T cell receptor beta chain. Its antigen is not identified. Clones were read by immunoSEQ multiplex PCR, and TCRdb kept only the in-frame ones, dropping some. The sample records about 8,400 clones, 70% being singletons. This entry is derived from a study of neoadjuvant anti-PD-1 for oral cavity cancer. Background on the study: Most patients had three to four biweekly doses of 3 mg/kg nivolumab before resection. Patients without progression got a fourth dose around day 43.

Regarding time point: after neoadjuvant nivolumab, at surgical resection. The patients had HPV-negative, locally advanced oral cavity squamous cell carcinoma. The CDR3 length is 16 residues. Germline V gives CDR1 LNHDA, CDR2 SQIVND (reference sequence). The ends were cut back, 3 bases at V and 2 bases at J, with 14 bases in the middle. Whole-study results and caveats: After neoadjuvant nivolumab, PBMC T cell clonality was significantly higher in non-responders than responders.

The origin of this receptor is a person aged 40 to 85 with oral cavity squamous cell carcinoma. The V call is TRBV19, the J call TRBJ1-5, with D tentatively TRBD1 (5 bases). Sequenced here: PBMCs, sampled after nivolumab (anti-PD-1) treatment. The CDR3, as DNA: TGTGCCAGTAGTATGGTCAGGGTAGGGGGCAATCAGCCCCAGCATTTT. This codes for CASSMVRVGGNQPQHF.